This TCR beta chain comes out of a study of a mutant IDH1 vaccine in newly diagnosed glioma. Profiling relied on immunoSEQ multiplex PCR, and the TCRdb table lists in-frame clones only, not all of them. The sample has some 61,000 clones; approximately 88% are singletons. The count of this clone is one. Its antigen is still unknown. The V end lost 4 bases, the J end lost 2 bases, and 12 bases lay between the germline ends. The germline gives CDR1 ENHRY, CDR2 SYGVKD. This CDR3 region has 15 residues. Time point described: week 35, safety follow-up. Each dose delivered 300 ug of mutant IDH1 20-mer peptide subcutaneously with imiquimod.

This clonotype was obtained from a man between 18 and 29 years old with glioma. Sample: PBMCs, taken from a glioma patient whose treatment included an IDH1 peptide vaccine. V gene TRBV10-3 combines with J gene TRBJ2-4; D unclear. CDR3 protein: CAISAEWSSKNIQYF. In nucleotides, the CDR3 is TGTGCCATCAGTGCTGAATGGTCTTCCAAAAACATTCAGTACTTC.